Here is one T cell receptor (beta chain) with its context. Its antigen is not known. Clones were read by immunoSEQ multiplex PCR, and TCRdb kept only the in-frame ones, dropping some. The table shows 81,000 or so clones, with 85% to 90% occurring only once. These data come from a study of radiotherapy plus CTLA-4 blockade in lung cancer. Study-level results: Clones of tumor-derived TCRs expanded in blood after radiotherapy plus ipilimumab. Reported findings show early blood T cell clone dynamics, with interferon-beta, best predicted response.

Per the germline V gene, CDR1 is SGHRS and CDR2 is YFSETQ. The length of the CDR3 is 15 residues. Deletions cut 0 bases from V and 5 bases from J, with 12 bases between. The gene calls are TRBV5-1 and TRBJ2-1, with unresolved D. The sample here was peripheral blood, taken from a patient treated with radiotherapy plus ipilimumab. The clonotype was recovered from a human donor with non-small cell lung cancer who had stable disease on radiotherapy plus ipilimumab. Here the CDR3 DNA reads TGCGCCAGCAGCTTGGCCTCGGCCCGAGACAATGAGCAGTTCTTC. It encodes CASSLASARDNEQFF.